One sample yielded the 32 T cell receptor beta chains listed below, sequenced in a study of T cell responses to AZD1222 COVID-19 vaccine. The repertoire was sequenced with immunoSEQ multiplex PCR; TCRdb's copy has only in-frame clones and lacks some. The table lists about 120,000 clones, around 87% of them singletons, with 2.5% to 4% in the top ten. This material consisted of peripheral blood, taken on day 0 of AZD1222 vaccination. The receptors derive from an adult in good health.

The chain couples TRBV15 to TRBJ1-1; 10 nucleotides match TRBD1. This CDR3 comprises 13 residues. Germline-derived CDR1 and CDR2 are LNHNV and YYDKDF (reference sequence). The V and J ends lost 2 bases and 7 bases, in that order; junction bases with no gene match: 1. The CDR3 reads CATSRRTGGEAFF. CDR3 DNA: TGTGCCACCAGCAGAAGGACAGGGGGTGAAGCTTTCTTT. The full variable domain, its missing parts supplied by reference TRBV15 and TRBJ1-1, is DAMVIQNPRYQVTQFGKPVTLSCSQTLNHNVMYWYQQKSSQAPKLLFHYYDKDFNNEADTPDNFQSRRPNTSFCFLDIRSPGLGDTAMYLCATSRRTGGEAFFGQGTRLTVV.

The chain is built from TRBV6-1 and TRBJ2-7; 10 nucleotides align to TRBD1. CDR3 length equals 14 residues. Germline V gene data show CDR1 as MNHNS and CDR2 as SASEGT. V shed 3 bases, J shed 12 bases, and the junction held 11 bases outside the gene matches. CDR3 sequence reads: CASSDPGQGIRWYF. DNA of the CDR3: TGTGCCAGCAGTGATCCGGGACAGGGGATTCGTTGGTACTTC.

The chain is built from TRBV5-1 and TRBJ2-7, with a weak D call TRBD1 (6 bases). The CDR3 runs 14 residues. Trimming removed 1 base at V and 4 bases at J, with 12 bases between. Looked up from germline, CDR1 is SGHRS and CDR2 is YFSETQ. DNA of the CDR3: TGCGCCAGCAGCTTGAGTGGGACAAGATACGAGCAGTACTTC. Its translation is CASSLSGTRYEQYF.

This clone occurred once. V and J are TRBV10-3 and TRBJ1-1; 9 nucleotides line up with TRBD1. V was clipped by 7 bases and J by 4 bases; unmatched bases: 10. This CDR3 has 15 residues. Germline CDR1 reads ENHRY; CDR2 reads SYGVKD. The CDR3 loop is CAITKQGAAGTEAFF. CDR3 bases: TGTGCCATCACCAAACAGGGGGCAGCAGGCACTGAAGCTTTCTTT.

The rearrangement uses TRBV6-5 and TRBJ1-6, with TRBD1 identical over 7 bases. Germline V CDR1 and CDR2: MNHEY, SVGAGI. This CDR3 has 16 amino acids. The J segment lost 3 bases and the V segment lost 2 bases, leaving 4 bases of the junction unmatched. CDR3 bases: TGTGCCAGCAGTTACGGGACAGAAAACTATAATTCACCCCTCCACTTT. Protein: CASSYGTENYNSPLHF.

The chain carries TRBV5-1 and TRBJ1-2; D not certain. This CDR3 is built from 13 residues. CDR1 is SGHRS and CDR2 is YFSETQ in the germline V gene. V was pared by 1 base and J by 3 bases, with 7 bases between. Here the CDR3 DNA reads TGCGCCAGCAGCTTGTCAGTCTACTATGGCTACACCTTC. As protein: CASSLSVYYGYTF.

This rearrangement joins TRBV7-8 to TRBJ2-1; 11 nucleotides align to TRBD2. Germline loops: CDR1 SGHVS, CDR2 FQNEAQ. This CDR3 is 15 amino acids long. V was clipped by 6 bases and J by 6 bases; unmatched bases: 7. The DNA of the CDR3 is TGTGCCAGCAGACCTCCCGGGACTAGCGGCAATGAGCAGTTCTTC. As protein: CASRPPGTSGNEQFF. Full variable domain (outside the CDR3, taken from reference TRBV7-8 and TRBJ2-1): GAGVSQSPRYKVAKRGQDVALRCDPISGHVSLFWYQQALGQGPEFLTYFQNEAQLDKSGLPSDRFFAERPEGSVSTLKIQRTQQEDSAVYLCASRPPGTSGNEQFFGPGTRLTVL.

This sequence joins TRBV28 and TRBJ1-5; no firm D call. The germline V and J ends were trimmed by 1 base and 5 bases, with 12 bases remaining between them. Germline-derived CDR1 and CDR2 are MDHEN and SYDVKM. The CDR3 totals 15 residues. This CDR3 is CASSLYAGSDQPQHF. CDR3 bases: TGTGCCAGCAGTTTATACGCGGGGAGTGATCAGCCCCAGCATTTT.

The J gene is TRBJ2-1, the V gene TRBV10-2; 9 positions match TRBD1. The CDR3 is 13 amino acids. Trimming took 8 bases from V and 3 from J; bases not matched to a gene: 2. Looked up from germline, CDR1 is WSHSY and CDR2 is SAAADI. In nucleotides, the CDR3 is TGCGCCAGCCGGACAGGGGTCTACAATGAGCAGTTCTTC. This gives the protein CASRTGVYNEQFF.

The chain uses TRBV4-1 and TRBJ1-2; D gene uncertain. The CDR3 spans 14 residues. From germline, CDR1 is MGHRA and CDR2 YSYEKL. V lost 1 base and J 4 bases, leaving 10 bases between the germline ends. CDR3 loop: CASSQGAAAYGYTF. The CDR3 nucleotides are TGCGCCAGCAGCCAAGGGGCCGCCGCCTATGGCTACACCTTC.

The J gene is TRBJ1-2, the V gene TRBV9; possible D gene TRBD1, 5 bases. This CDR3 is built from 12 residues. Germline CDR1 is SGDLS and CDR2 is YYNGEE. The V end was cut by 4 bases, the J end by 12 bases, with 16 bases between. The CDR3: CASSPWDRSDTF. The CDR3 DNA is TGTGCCAGCAGCCCCTGGGACCGCTCGGACACCTTC.

J is TRBJ2-7 and V is TRBV2; D may be TRBD1 (6 bases). The CDR3 is made up of 14 amino acids. V gave up 4 bases and J gave up 4 bases, with 14 bases separating them. Per the germline V gene, CDR1 is SNHLY and CDR2 is FYNNEI. CDR3 region: CASSVLDRPYEQYF. The CDR3 DNA reads as TGTGCCAGCAGTGTATTAGACAGGCCATACGAGCAGTACTTC.

This sequence joins TRBV19 and TRBJ1-5, with 11 bases identical to TRBD1. Germline CDR1 is LNHDA and CDR2 is SQIVND (reference sequence). This CDR3 comprises 16 residues. J gave up 6 bases and V 9 bases, and 13 bases lay outside the gene matches. CDR3: CASKYPVGTGGQPQHF. The CDR3 coding sequence is TGTGCCAGCAAATATCCCGTCGGGACAGGGGGTCAGCCCCAGCATTTT.

The chain employs TRBV6-2 or TRBV6-3 and TRBJ2-1, with unresolved D. The CDR3 runs to 15 residues. V lost 2 bases and J 2 bases, leaving 10 bases between the germline ends. In germline, CDR1 is MNHEY, CDR2 SVGEGT. This CDR3 is CASSYPIGAYNEQFF. As DNA, the CDR3 is TGTGCCAGCAGTTACCCCATTGGGGCCTACAATGAGCAGTTCTTC.

The chain joins TRBV7-9 to TRBJ2-5; 8 bases fit TRBD1. The CDR3 runs 14 residues. Germline values: CDR1 SEHNR, CDR2 FQNEAQ (reference sequence). The ends lost 6 bases at V and 5 bases at J; junction bases unmatched: 8. CDR3 region: CASSRQGSMETQYF. In DNA, the CDR3 is TGTGCCAGCAGTAGACAGGGGTCTATGGAGACCCAGTACTTC.

V usage is TRBV5-6 and J usage is TRBJ2-7; 7 positions match TRBD2. Germline CDR1 reads SGHDT; CDR2 reads YYEEEE. Trimming took 4 bases from V and 5 from J; bases not matched to a gene: 9. CDR3 length equals 14 residues. CDR3 bases: TGTGCCAGCAGCCTACGGGGACTAATGAACGAGCAGTACTTC. This codes for CASSLRGLMNEQYF.

The chain couples TRBV3-1 (or the pseudogene TRBV3-2) to TRBJ1-1, with TRBD1 matching over 8 bases. After removal of 2 bases from V and 3 bases from J, the junction contained 2 bases not matched to a gene. The CDR3 runs to 14 residues. Germline loops: CDR1 LGHDT, CDR2 YNNKEL (reference sequence). For the CDR3, the DNA is TGTGCCAGCAGCCAACCAGGGGGCCACACTGAAGCTTTCTTT. Amino acids: CASSQPGGHTEAFF.

This chain connects TRBV5-1 to TRBJ1-6; D unclear. Germline V gene lookup returns CDR1 SGHRS and CDR2 YFSETQ. This CDR3 spans 12 amino acids. Deletions cut 1 base from V and 10 bases from J, with 6 bases between. The CDR3 is CASSLKGSPLHF. The CDR3 DNA reads as TGCGCCAGCAGCTTGAAAGGGTCACCCCTCCACTTT. Supplemented by reference TRBV5-1 and TRBJ1-6, the full variable domain reads KAGVTQTPRYLIKTRGQQVTLSCSPISGHRSVSWYQQTPGQGLQFLFEYFSETQRNKGNFPGRFSGRQFSNSRSEMNVSTLELGDSALYLCASSLKGSPLHFGNGTRLTVT.

The V and J genes are TRBV12-3 or TRBV12-4 and TRBJ1-5; D unclear. The CDR3 has 11 amino acids. V was pared by 7 bases and J by 9 bases, with 10 bases between. This CDR3 reads CASTLKGPQHF. The CDR3 region has the DNA TGTGCCAGCACCCTGAAGGGGCCCCAGCATTTT.

The rearrangement joins TRBV5-4 to TRBJ1-2, with D possibly matching TRBD1 (6 bases). The germline gives CDR1 SGHNT, CDR2 YYREEE (reference sequence). The CDR3 contains 15 residues. The V end lost 0 bases, the J end lost 5 bases, and 14 bases lay between the germline ends. The CDR3 sequence is CASSLAPDRRYGYTF. In nucleotides, the CDR3 is TGTGCCAGCAGCTTGGCCCCTGACAGGAGATATGGCTACACCTTC.

This chain uses TRBV27 with TRBJ2-5, with TRBD2 as a possible D gene (5 bases). V was shortened by 5 bases and J by 2 bases, with 15 bases between the two germline ends. Germline V gives CDR1 MNHEY, CDR2 SMNVEV (reference sequence). The CDR3 has 15 residues. Written as DNA, the CDR3 is TGTGCCAGCAGTCCCATACCGACGGGGCAAGAGACCCAGTACTTC. Its protein is CASSPIPTGQETQYF.

This clone was found a few times. This sequence joins TRBV10-3 and TRBJ2-5; D remains ambiguous. CDR3 length equals 11 residues. With 8 bases removed from V and 1 base from J, the gap between germline ends came to 5 bases. The germline V gene has CDR1 ENHRY and CDR2 SYGVKD. The CDR3 DNA is TGTGCCATCGGGGTCCAAGAGACCCAGTACTTC. Its protein product is CAIGVQETQYF.

V usage is TRBV28 and J usage is TRBJ2-1; D may be TRBD1 or TRBD2 (5 bases each). The CDR3 is made up of 13 amino acids. Germline CDR1 reads MDHEN; CDR2 reads SYDVKM. Deletions cut 4 bases from V and 13 bases from J, with 17 bases between. Written as DNA, the CDR3 is TGTGCCAGCAGTTCGGGACGGCCCCAGGGTCAGTTCTTC. This codes for CASSSGRPQGQFF.

The chain is built from TRBV6-5 and TRBJ1-6; 8 bases fit TRBD1. The CDR3 totals 15 residues. With 6 bases clipped from V and 6 bases from J, the junction kept 7 bases outside the gene matches. The germline V gene has CDR1 MNHEY and CDR2 SVGAGI. The CDR3: CASRRAGGRNSPLHF. CDR3 bases: TGTGCCAGCAGGCGTGCAGGGGGCCGTAATTCACCCCTCCACTTT.

The V and J genes are TRBV6-5 and TRBJ1-2; maybe TRBD1 (6 bases). The CDR3 extends over 13 amino acids. Between the trimmed V and J ends, which lost 5 bases and 4 bases, there was a span of 11 bases. From germline, CDR1 is MNHEY and CDR2 SVGAGI. CDR3 sequence: CASSPDSFYGYTF. The CDR3 nucleotides are TGTGCCAGCAGTCCGGACAGCTTCTATGGCTACACCTTC.

CDR3 DNA: TGTGCCAGCAGCCAGGAGGCGGGAACGGACATTCAGTACTTC. This encodes CASSQEAGTDIQYF. J is TRBJ2-4 and V is TRBV3-1 (or the pseudogene TRBV3-2); maybe TRBD2 (6 bases). The germline CDR1 and CDR2 sequences are LGHDT and YNNKEL (reference sequence). V lost 3 bases and J lost 8, with 14 bases in between. This CDR3 spans 14 amino acids.

V is TRBV28 and J is TRBJ2-7, with a possible D match to TRBD2 (6 bases). The CDR3 length is 15 residues. V lost 6 bases and J lost 6, with 21 bases in between. Per germline, CDR1 MDHEN and CDR2 SYDVKM. As DNA, the CDR3 is TGTGCCAGCAGATCAATTGGGGGGAAGGGAAGCGAGCAGTACTTC. Its translation is CASRSIGGKGSEQYF.

This chain connects TRBV27 to TRBJ1-1; D is unclear. V lost 5 bases and J lost 5, with 18 bases in between. The CDR3 spans 15 residues. CDR1 MNHEY and CDR2 SMNVEV come from the germline V gene (reference sequence). The DNA for the CDR3 is TGTGCCAGCAGTGCCAATTCATGGGCGCGGACTGAAGCTTTCTTT. Protein product: CASSANSWARTEAFF.

The CDR3 region is CASNLQNEQYF. The DNA for the CDR3 is TGTGCCAGCAATTTGCAGAACGAGCAGTACTTC. The chain joins TRBV28 to TRBJ2-7, with no clear D. The CDR3 is 11 amino acids. Germline CDR1 is MDHEN and CDR2 is SYDVKM. V was pared by 7 bases and J by 5 bases, with 9 bases between.

This clone occurred a few times. The rearrangement uses TRBV5-6 and TRBJ1-4; the D is unclear. Germline V gives CDR1 SGHDT, CDR2 YYEEEE. V lost 4 bases to trimming and J lost 8 bases, with 15 bases between them. This CDR3 is 14 amino acids long. DNA for the CDR3: TGTGCCAGCAGCACCCGGCATGAGGTGGAAAAACTGTTTTTT. It specifies CASSTRHEVEKLFF.

This clone was counted only a few times. The gene calls are TRBV2 and TRBJ1-5; 7 nucleotides line up with TRBD1. Trimming took 5 bases from V and 4 from J; bases not matched to a gene: 17. The germline V gene encodes CDR1 SNHLY and CDR2 FYNNEI. The CDR3 spans 18 residues. The DNA of the CDR3 is TGTGCCAGCAGTCATAGCGGACAGGCTGAAACCCAGAATCAGCCCCAGCATTTT. As protein: CASSHSGQAETQNQPQHF. Complete variable domain (other parts from reference TRBV2 and TRBJ1-5): EPEVTQTPSHQVTQMGQEVILRCVPISNHLYFYWYRQILGQKVEFLVSFYNNEISEKSEIFDDQFSVERPDGSNFTLKIRSTKLEDSAMYFCASSHSGQAETQNQPQHFGDGTRLSIL.

The chain employs TRBV30 and TRBJ2-3, with D hard to call. Germline V lookup: CDR1 GTSNPN, CDR2 SVGIG (reference sequence). CDR3 length equals 12 residues. V was shortened by 3 bases and J by 1 base, with 5 bases between the two germline ends. The CDR3 DNA reads as TGTGCCTGGAGCACCGGCACAGATACGCAGTATTTT. Encoded protein: CAWSTGTDTQYF. Using reference TRBV30 and TRBJ2-3 for the parts outside the CDR3, the full variable domain is SQTIHQWPATLVQPVGSPLSLECTVEGTSNPNLYWYRQAAGRGLQLLFYSVGIGQISSEVPQNLSASRPQDRQFILSSKKLLLSDSGFYLCAWSTGTDTQYFGPGTRLTVL.